This T cell receptor beta chain came from a study of T cells in women clearing cervical HPV infection. Study results and caveats: Associations may precede or follow infection; HPV-specific or memory T cells were not isolated.

In the case of this clone: The antigen is not known. The read terminates 3 residues ahead of where the CDR3 ends, so the germline J gene completes it.

Sequencing used immunoSEQ multiplex PCR; TCRdb keeps in-frame clones, though not all of them. This table holds 29,000 or so clones. Germline CDR1 reads SGHRS; CDR2 reads YFSETQ. The V and J ends lost 4 bases and 4 bases, in that order; junction bases with no gene match: 9. CDR3 length equals 15 residues. The sequenced sample was blood buffy coat. The receptor was isolated from a woman between 18 and 70 years old with a cervical HPV16 infection that either progressed to CIN3+ or cleared (not recorded which). J is TRBJ2-3 and V is TRBV5-1, with 7 bases aligning to TRBD1. The covered CDR3 bases are TGCGCCAGCAGCCCTACCGGGACAGCCCCAGATACG. Translation: CASSPTGTAPDT. The CDR3 in full is CASSPTGTAPDTQYF.